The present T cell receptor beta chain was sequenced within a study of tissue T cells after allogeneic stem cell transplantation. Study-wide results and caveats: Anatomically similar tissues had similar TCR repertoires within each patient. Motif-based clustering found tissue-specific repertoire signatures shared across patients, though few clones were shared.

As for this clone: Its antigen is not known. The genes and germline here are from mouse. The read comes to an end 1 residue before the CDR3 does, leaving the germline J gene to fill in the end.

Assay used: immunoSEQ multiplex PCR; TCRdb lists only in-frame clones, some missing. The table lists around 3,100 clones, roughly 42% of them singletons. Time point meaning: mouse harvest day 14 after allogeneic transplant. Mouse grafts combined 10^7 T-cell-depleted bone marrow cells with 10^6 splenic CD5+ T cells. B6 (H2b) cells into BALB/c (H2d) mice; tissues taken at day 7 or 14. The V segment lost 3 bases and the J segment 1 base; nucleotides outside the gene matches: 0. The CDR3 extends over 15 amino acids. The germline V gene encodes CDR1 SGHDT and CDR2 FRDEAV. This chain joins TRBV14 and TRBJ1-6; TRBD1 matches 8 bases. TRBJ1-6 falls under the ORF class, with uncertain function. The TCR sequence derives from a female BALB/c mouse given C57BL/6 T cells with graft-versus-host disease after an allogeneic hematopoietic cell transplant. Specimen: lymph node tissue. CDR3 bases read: TGTGCCAGCAGTTGGACAGGGTCCTATAATTCGCCCCTCTAC. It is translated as CASSWTGSYNSPLY. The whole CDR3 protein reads CASSWTGSYNSPLYF.